These 14 T cell receptor beta chains came from one sample sequenced in a study of blood T cell repertoires in COVID-19. Assay: immunoSEQ multiplex PCR; the TCRdb copy retains only in-frame clones and omits some. The sample lists 470,000 or so clones; over 75% were seen once. The sample was peripheral blood. The source of these receptors is a human donor in a cohort sampled during active COVID-19.

The genes are TRBV10-2 and TRBJ2-7; 8 nucleotides match TRBD2. Trimming at V came to 7 bases and at J to 3 bases, leaving 8 bases not matched to a gene. Germline assignment: CDR1 WSHSY and CDR2 SAAADI. The CDR3 runs to 14 residues. Here the CDR3 DNA reads TGCGCCAGCACCCCCTGGAGCGGGAGCTACGAGCAGTACTTC. Translating it yields CASTPWSGSYEQYF.

In this sample, this clone turned up once. The J gene is TRBJ1-5, the V gene TRBV4-1, with TRBD1 identical over 7 bases. The CDR3 extends over 16 amino acids. The V segment lost 4 bases and the J segment 4 bases; nucleotides outside the gene matches: 10. Germline V gene sequence: CDR1 MGHRA, CDR2 YSYEKL. The chain's CDR3 is CASSPRTGELNQPQHF. As DNA, the CDR3 is TGCGCCAGCAGCCCCCGGACAGGAGAATTAAATCAGCCCCAGCATTTT.

The chain is built from TRBV7-3 and TRBJ2-3; D perhaps matches TRBD1 (5 bases). Trimming stripped 0 bases from V and 1 base from J, with 5 bases between. This CDR3 is built from 14 residues. Germline V CDR1 and CDR2: SGHTA, FQGTGA. The CDR3 is CASSLTGGTDTQYF. The CDR3 DNA follows: TGTGCCAGCAGCTTAACAGGGGGCACAGATACGCAGTATTTT.

The V gene is TRBV30, the J gene TRBJ1-1; 8 nucleotides agree with TRBD1. V was clipped by 4 bases and J by 6 bases; unmatched bases: 7. The CDR3 runs 13 residues. CDR1 is GTSNPN and CDR2 is SVGIG in the germline V gene (reference sequence). The CDR3 spells CAWMGQGAAEAFF. Here the CDR3 DNA reads TGTGCCTGGATGGGGCAGGGGGCTGCTGAAGCTTTCTTT.

V usage is TRBV15 and J usage is TRBJ1-3; 7 positions agree with TRBD1. The V and J ends lost 5 bases and 6 bases, in that order; junction bases with no gene match: 7. Per the germline V gene, CDR1 is LNHNV and CDR2 is YYDKDF (reference sequence). This CDR3 has 14 residues. The chain's CDR3 is CATSLGQVENTIYF. The CDR3 DNA reads TGTGCCACCAGCCTTGGACAGGTTGAAAACACCATATATTTT.

This clone was recorded a few times. The J gene is TRBJ1-6, the V gene TRBV7-8; no clear D. V lost 5 bases to trimming and J lost 5 bases, with 13 bases between them. Germline CDR1 SGHVS, CDR2 FQNEAQ. The CDR3 contains 15 residues. The CDR3 coding sequence is TGTGCCAGCAGCCCTAGGACTTTGAATAATTCACCCCTCCACTTT. This sequence encodes CASSPRTLNNSPLHF.

The V gene is TRBV1, the J gene TRBJ2-7; TRBD2, the table's D call, lacks a check against the DNA. TRBV1 counts as a pseudogene. The CDR3 is 14 residues long. CDR3 DNA: TGCACCAGCAGCCAAGGGGGACTTCCCTACGAGCAGTACTTC. Residues: CTSSQGGLPYEQYF.

This chain links TRBV7-9 with TRBJ2-3, with a tentative D call TRBD2 (6 bases). CDR1 and CDR2 (germline): SEHNR, FQNEAQ (reference sequence). The germline V and J ends were trimmed by 3 bases and 0 bases, with 10 bases remaining between them. CDR3 length equals 15 residues. The CDR3 loop reads CASSFSGESTDTQYF. CDR3 bases: TGTGCCAGCAGCTTCTCGGGGGAGAGCACAGATACGCAGTATTTT.

This chain uses TRBV10-2 with TRBJ1-5; TRBD1 might be the D (6 bases). In germline, CDR1 is WSHSY, CDR2 SAAADI. V gave up 0 bases and J gave up 3 bases, with 9 bases separating them. This CDR3 has 15 residues. The chain's CDR3 is CASSESGGSNQPQHF. CDR3 coding DNA: TGCGCCAGCAGTGAGTCAGGGGGATCCAATCAGCCCCAGCATTTT.

The chain couples TRBV28 to TRBJ1-2; 7 bases line up with TRBD1. With V trimmed by 10 bases and J by 4 bases, 9 bases remained unmatched. The CDR3 covers 13 residues. Germline values: CDR1 MDHEN, CDR2 SYDVKM. As DNA, the CDR3 is TGTGCCATCCCGACGGAGGGGGCCTATGGCTACACCTTC. This codes for CAIPTEGAYGYTF.

This clone was recorded once. The chain uses TRBV12-3 or TRBV12-4 and TRBJ2-7, with D possibly matching TRBD1 (5 bases). The CDR3 length is 12 residues. Trimming stripped 3 bases from V and 5 bases from J, with 8 bases between. Here the CDR3 reads CASSLAGNEQYF. DNA of the CDR3: TGTGCCAGCAGTTTGGCAGGGAACGAGCAGTACTTC.

This clone appeared once. V gene TRBV3-1 (or the pseudogene TRBV3-2) combines with J gene TRBJ2-3; D might be TRBD2 (6 bases). This CDR3 spans 15 amino acids. The V end lost 4 bases, the J end lost 2 bases, and 13 bases lay between the germline ends. The V gene's germline CDR1 is LGHDT and CDR2 YNNKEL (reference sequence). The CDR3 DNA reads as TGTGCCAGCAGCCGTTCCGGGACTTACACAGATACGCAGTATTTT. It translates to CASSRSGTYTDTQYF.

The V call is TRBV11-3, the J call TRBJ2-1; 7 bases line up with TRBD2. Germline lookup yields CDR1 SGHNT and CDR2 YENEEA. V lost 4 bases to trimming and J lost 0 bases; unmatched junction nucleotides: 6. The length of the CDR3 is 16 residues. The CDR3 DNA sequence: TGTGCCAGCAGCTCGAGACTAGCTTACTCCTACAATGAGCAGTTCTTC. This gives the protein CASSSRLAYSYNEQFF.

V gene TRBV29-1 combines with J gene TRBJ2-1; 9 nucleotides line up with TRBD2. Germline V gene data show CDR1 as SQVTM and CDR2 as ANQGSEA. The CDR3 consists of 14 residues. The ends lost 7 bases at V and 6 bases at J; junction bases unmatched: 10. CDR3 loop: CSALSGGRANEQFF. The CDR3, as DNA: TGCAGCGCACTATCTGGCGGGAGGGCCAATGAGCAGTTCTTC.